The 32 T cell receptor beta chains presented below share a single source sample, sequenced in a study of cytomegalovirus exposure and HLA in healthy donors. The PCR contained 60 Vbeta and 13 Jbeta primers. TCRdb's table, derived via immunoSEQ multiplex PCR, lists solely in-frame clones and lacks some. The data contain around 190,000 clones, approximately 80% of them singletons. Sequences were obtained from PBMCs. These receptor sequences come from a woman aged 50 to 60 in good health and CMV-seronegative.

This clone was seen just once. The chain's CDR3 is CASSLIPGYNEQFF. CDR3 in DNA: TGTGCCAGCAGCCTCATCCCCGGGTACAATGAGCAGTTCTTC. This chain connects TRBV7-3 to TRBJ2-1, with D unclear. CDR1 SGHTA and CDR2 FQGTGA come from the germline V gene. Trimming pared 5 bases from V and 4 bases from J, leaving 12 bases between. The CDR3 extends over 14 amino acids.

This clone has a single count. The chain carries TRBV6-1 and TRBJ2-3; possible D gene TRBD1, 6 bases. The CDR3 sequence is 14 residues long. The V end was cut by 4 bases, the J end by 0 bases, with 8 bases between. Germline CDR1 and CDR2: MNHNS and SASEGT. The CDR3 nucleotides are TGTGCCAGCAGTGGGGGACACAGCACAGATACGCAGTATTTT. This encodes CASSGGHSTDTQYF.

This chain connects TRBV30 to TRBJ2-5; 7 nucleotides agree with TRBD1. Germline-derived CDR1 and CDR2 are GTSNPN and SVGIG (reference sequence). The V and J ends lost 2 bases and 5 bases, in that order; junction bases with no gene match: 8. The CDR3 has 14 amino acids. The CDR3 bases are TGTGCCTGGAGTTTAAACAGGGGACCGGAGACCCAGTACTTC. The encoded protein is CAWSLNRGPETQYF.

This rearrangement joins TRBV7-2 to TRBJ1-1; TRBD1 agrees at 9 bases. Unmatched junction bases numbered 9, after V lost 1 base and J lost 3 bases. This CDR3 has 17 residues. Looked up from germline, CDR1 is SGHTA and CDR2 is FQGNSA. The CDR3 sequence is CASSLVGQGRRDTEAFF. In DNA form, the CDR3 reads TGTGCCAGCAGCTTAGTGGGACAGGGACGGAGGGACACTGAAGCTTTCTTT.

With respect to this clone: Distinct nucleotide sequences in the sample also encode this CDR3. The chain joins TRBV5-4 to TRBJ2-5, with a possible D match to TRBD1 (5 bases). The better agreement between TRBJ2-7 and the DNA end casts doubt on the J call. The germline gives CDR1 SGHNT, CDR2 YYREEE (reference sequence). The CDR3 is 12 residues long. This chain's CDR3 is CASSLQGYEQYF. The DNA for the CDR3 is TGTGCCAGCAGCCTTCAGGGATACGAGCAGTACTTC.

The chain couples TRBV11-2 to TRBJ2-5; the D gene is possibly TRBD2 (5 bases). The CDR3 runs to 14 residues. V lost 9 bases, J lost 3 bases, and 17 bases lay in between. Germline V gene lookup returns CDR1 SGHAT and CDR2 FQNNGV. The CDR3 sequence: CASGERLYKETQYF. The CDR3, as DNA: TGTGCCAGTGGGGAGCGGCTATATAAAGAGACCCAGTACTTC.

The chain combines TRBV7-8 with TRBJ2-7; TRBD2 matches 9 bases. After removal of 5 bases from V and 1 base from J, the junction contained 9 bases not matched to a gene. Germline assignment: CDR1 SGHVS and CDR2 FQNEAQ. The CDR3 sequence is 16 residues long. CDR3 sequence: CASSRSLAGQSYEQYF. For the CDR3, the DNA is TGTGCCAGCAGCCGTTCTCTAGCGGGGCAATCCTACGAGCAGTACTTC. Using reference TRBV7-8 and TRBJ2-7 for the parts outside the CDR3, the full variable domain is GAGVSQSPRYKVAKRGQDVALRCDPISGHVSLFWYQQALGQGPEFLTYFQNEAQLDKSGLPSDRFFAERPEGSVSTLKIQRTQQEDSAVYLCASSRSLAGQSYEQYFGPGTRLTVT.

This clone was counted a few times. V gene TRBV7-3 combines with J gene TRBJ1-3; D unresolved. The CDR3 loop spans 14 amino acids. Trimming shortened V by 2 bases and J by 2 bases, and 7 bases separated the two germline ends. The germline V gene has CDR1 SGHTA and CDR2 FQGTGA. The CDR3 sequence is CASSLRSPGNTIYF. CDR3 nucleotide sequence: TGTGCCAGCAGCTTACGTAGTCCTGGAAACACCATATATTTT.

The chain couples TRBV30 to TRBJ2-1; 10 bases fit TRBD1. Losses at the gene ends were 2 bases for V and 6 bases for J; bases not matched to a gene: 13. The germline CDR1 and CDR2 sequences are GTSNPN and SVGIG (reference sequence). The length of the CDR3 is 17 residues. The CDR3: CAWSPPTGGWPGNEQFF. DNA of the CDR3: TGTGCCTGGAGTCCCCCGACAGGGGGCTGGCCCGGCAATGAGCAGTTCTTC.

This rearrangement joins TRBV27 to TRBJ2-3; no definite D call. CDR3 size: 14 residues. The germline V gene has CDR1 MNHEY and CDR2 SMNVEV (reference sequence). Trimming cost V 3 bases and J 6 bases, with 13 bases left between them. CDR3 coding DNA: TGTGCCAGCAGTTTCTGGCAGGAACTGGATACGCAGTATTTT. Translating gives CASSFWQELDTQYF.

J is TRBJ2-7 and V is TRBV21-1; the table's D call TRBD2 went unverified against the DNA. TRBV21-1 is described as a pseudogene. This CDR3 is built from 17 residues. This chain's CDR3 is CASSKFSVRAETYEQYF. The DNA for the CDR3 is TGTGCCAGCAGCAAATTCAGCGTTCGAGCGGAAACCTACGAGCAGTACTTC.

This clone is a singleton in its sample. The V call is TRBV5-1, the J call TRBJ2-6; no reliable D call. The CDR3 sequence is 16 residues long. Germline CDR1 reads SGHRS; CDR2 reads YFSETQ. Trimming shortened V by 2 bases and J by 0 bases, and 9 bases separated the two germline ends. CDR3 DNA sequence: TGCGCCAGCAGCTTAGAGGCTCTCTCTGGGGCCAACGTCCTGACTTTC. Translating it yields CASSLEALSGANVLTF.

On this clone: Distinct nucleotide sequences in the sample also encode this CDR3. The rearrangement uses TRBV19 and TRBJ1-5, with TRBD1 identical over 9 bases. Germline lookup yields CDR1 LNHDA and CDR2 SQIVND (reference sequence). The CDR3 is made up of 15 amino acids. The CDR3 DNA reads as TGTGCAAGCCAGGGGGACAGGGTTCCCAATCAGCCCCAGCATTTT. This translates into CASQGDRVPNQPQHF. Drawing the rest from reference TRBV19 and TRBJ1-5, the complete variable domain is DGGITQSPKYLFRKEGQNVTLSCEQNLNHDAMYWYRQDPGQGLRLIYYSQIVNDFQKGDIAEGYSVSREKKESFPLTVTSAQKNPTAFYLCASQGDRVPNQPQHFGDGTRLSIL.

Here the CDR3 reads CASRLTGSPTDTQYF. The CDR3 DNA reads TGCGCCAGCAGACTGACAGGGTCTCCCACAGATACGCAGTATTTT. The chain has TRBV5-1 and TRBJ2-3, with 7 bases lining up with TRBD1. J lost 2 bases, V lost 5 bases, and 8 bases had no gene match. The CDR3 runs to 15 residues. Germline V CDR1 and CDR2: SGHRS, YFSETQ.

The genes are TRBV5-8 and TRBJ1-2, with D uncertain. Germline V CDR1 and CDR2: SGHTS, YDEGEE. The CDR3 length is 11 residues. V shed 4 bases and J shed 3 bases, with 4 bases lying between them. The CDR3 loop is CASSADYGYTF. CDR3 nucleotides: TGTGCCAGCAGCGCGGACTATGGCTACACCTTC.

The CDR3 sequence is CSLRTGNTEAFF. The CDR3 nucleotides read TGCAGCCTGAGGACAGGGAACACTGAAGCTTTCTTT. V and J are TRBV29-1 and TRBJ1-1, with TRBD1 matching over 7 bases. There are 12 residues in the CDR3. V shed 8 bases and J 1 base; nucleotides not matched to a gene: 4. Germline V gene data show CDR1 as SQVTM and CDR2 as ANQGSEA.

J is TRBJ2-5 and V is TRBV5-6; TRBD1 matches 9 bases. Per germline, CDR1 SGHDT and CDR2 YYEEEE. The CDR3 spans 15 residues. Losses at the gene ends were 0 bases for V and 5 bases for J; bases not matched to a gene: 5. The CDR3 DNA is TGTGCCAGCAGCTTGGCCAACAGGGGGCACGAGACCCAGTACTTC. Residues: CASSLANRGHETQYF. Full variable domain (missing parts from reference TRBV5-6 and TRBJ2-5): DAGVTQSPTHLIKTRGQQVTLRCSPKSGHDTVSWYQQALGQGPQFIFQYYEEEERQRGNFPDRFSGHQFPNYSSELNVNALLLGDSALYLCASSLANRGHETQYFGPGTRLLVL.

The V and J genes are TRBV19 and TRBJ1-2, with 8 nucleotides matching TRBD1. This CDR3 has 16 amino acids. V was pared by 6 bases and J by 3 bases, with 12 bases of the junction left unmatched. The germline V gene has CDR1 LNHDA and CDR2 SQIVND (reference sequence). Here the CDR3 DNA reads TGTGCCAGTAGGAAAAGGACAGGGCCCCAGGACTATGGCTACACCTTC. Protein product: CASRKRTGPQDYGYTF.

J is TRBJ2-7 and V is TRBV14; 8 bases are shared with TRBD1. The CDR3 spans 13 residues. The V gene's germline CDR1 is SGHDN and CDR2 FVKESK. V lost 4 bases, J lost 3 bases, and 2 bases stayed unmatched. This chain's CDR3 is CASSRTGNYEQYF. CDR3 sequence (DNA): TGTGCCAGCAGCCGGACAGGGAACTACGAGCAGTACTTC.

The chain employs TRBV7-9 and TRBJ2-3, with D perhaps matching TRBD1 (6 bases). The CDR3 length is 15 residues. Germline V gives CDR1 SEHNR, CDR2 FQNEAQ (reference sequence). V gave up 7 bases and J gave up 2 bases, with 16 bases separating them. CDR3 loop: CASNFMTGLTDTQYF. The CDR3 region has the DNA TGTGCCAGCAACTTTATGACAGGACTCACAGATACGCAGTATTTT. The full variable domain, completed using reference TRBV7-9 and TRBJ2-3, is DTGVSQNPRHKITKRGQNVTFRCDPISEHNRLYWYRQTLGQGPEFLTYFQNEAQLEKSRLLSDRFSAERPKGSFSTLEIQRTEQGDSAMYLCASNFMTGLTDTQYFGPGTRLTVL.

The J gene is TRBJ2-5, the V gene TRBV4-1; TRBD2 aligns across 13 bases. The V segment lost 3 bases and the J segment 5 bases; nucleotides outside the gene matches: 3. The CDR3 has 15 amino acids. Germline V lookup: CDR1 MGHRA, CDR2 YSYEKL. The CDR3 bases are TGCGCCAGCAGCCAGGGACTAGCGGGGTTGGAGACCCAGTACTTC. Translation gives CASSQGLAGLETQYF.

This chain uses TRBV7-3 with TRBJ2-3; 13 bases are a match to TRBD2. V lost 1 base to trimming and J lost 1 base; unmatched junction nucleotides: 5. The CDR3 totals 18 residues. The germline V gene has CDR1 SGHTA and CDR2 FQGTGA. DNA for the CDR3: TGTGCCAGCAGCTTAAGTCCCGGACTAGCGGGGGGCACAGATACGCAGTATTTT. Translating gives CASSLSPGLAGGTDTQYF.

The V and J genes are TRBV10-2 and TRBJ2-5; the match to TRBD2 covers 9 bases. The V gene's germline CDR1 is WSHSY and CDR2 SAAADI. CDR3 length: 15 residues. With V trimmed by 3 bases and J by 11 bases, 13 bases remained unmatched. The CDR3 DNA sequence: TGCGCCAGCAGTGATTCTGCGGGGGGGCTCGGGGAGCAGTACTTC. This translates into CASSDSAGGLGEQYF.

The CDR3 here is CASSLTSGRFTDTQYF. CDR3 coding DNA: TGCGCCAGCAGCTTGACTAGCGGGAGGTTCACAGATACGCAGTATTTT. The rearrangement joins TRBV5-1 to TRBJ2-3, with 12 bases matching TRBD2. The germline CDR1 and CDR2 sequences are SGHRS and YFSETQ. J was trimmed by 2 bases and V by 1 base; bases with no gene match: 2. This CDR3 comprises 16 residues. The variable domain in full, completed from reference TRBV5-1 and TRBJ2-3, reads KAGVTQTPRYLIKTRGQQVTLSCSPISGHRSVSWYQQTPGQGLQFLFEYFSETQRNKGNFPGRFSGRQFSNSRSEMNVSTLELGDSALYLCASSLTSGRFTDTQYFGPGTRLTVL.

The rearrangement links TRBV6-5 to TRBJ1-1; D is undetermined. The germline V and J ends were trimmed by 7 bases and 4 bases, with 13 bases remaining between them. The V gene's germline CDR1 is MNHEY and CDR2 SVGAGI. CDR3 length: 13 amino acids. The CDR3: CASNTASGTEAFF. The CDR3 DNA is TGTGCCAGCAACACCGCTTCTGGCACTGAAGCTTTCTTT.

V is TRBV5-1 and J is TRBJ2-3; 8 bases fit TRBD2. V lost 4 bases to trimming and J lost 4 bases; unmatched junction nucleotides: 14. CDR1 is SGHRS, CDR2 YFSETQ, per germline. This CDR3 has 17 residues. The CDR3 sequence: CASSGDGRARSSDTQYF. CDR3 sequence (DNA): TGCGCCAGCAGCGGCGACGGGAGGGCCAGGAGCTCAGATACGCAGTATTTT.

V is TRBV2 and J is TRBJ1-3; a possible D gene is TRBD1 (6 bases). This CDR3 spans 13 amino acids. Germline-derived CDR1 and CDR2 are SNHLY and FYNNEI. The V end was cut by 7 bases, the J end by 5 bases, with 12 bases between. CDR3: CASNRGGRNTIYF. CDR3 coding DNA: TGTGCCAGCAACAGAGGGGGAAGAAACACCATATATTTT.

The chain uses TRBV19 and TRBJ1-2; D remains unclear. Trimming cost V 0 bases and J 5 bases, with 22 bases left between them. Germline loops: CDR1 LNHDA, CDR2 SQIVND (reference sequence). The CDR3 has 18 residues. CDR3 loop: CASSIEAAGNPEVYGYTF. DNA of the CDR3: TGTGCCAGTAGTATAGAGGCGGCGGGGAATCCAGAAGTTTATGGCTACACCTTC.

This chain joins TRBV7-2 and TRBJ2-4, with 8 nucleotides matching TRBD2. The CDR3 runs 15 residues. Germline assignment: CDR1 SGHTA and CDR2 FQGNSA. V lost 7 bases, J lost 3 bases, and 8 bases stayed unmatched. The CDR3 here is CASTRGGRGKNIQYF. CDR3 coding DNA: TGTGCCAGCACCCGGGGGGGTCGCGGCAAAAACATTCAGTACTTC.

This chain joins TRBV28 and TRBJ2-3, with D perhaps matching TRBD1 (5 bases). From germline, CDR1 is MDHEN and CDR2 SYDVKM. The CDR3 consists of 16 residues. Between the trimmed V and J ends, which lost 4 bases and 4 bases, there was a span of 18 bases. The CDR3 DNA is TGTGCCAGCAGTTCCCAGGTTAGGGGCAGTGCAGATACGCAGTATTTT. Amino acids: CASSSQVRGSADTQYF.

The rearrangement links TRBV7-2 to TRBJ2-5; weak D call: TRBD2 (6 bases). This CDR3 region has 16 residues. The V end lost 1 base, the J end lost 4 bases, and 16 bases lay between the germline ends. Per germline, CDR1 SGHTA and CDR2 FQGNSA. The CDR3 protein is CASSLGRGPASETQYF. The CDR3 DNA reads TGTGCCAGCAGCTTAGGGAGGGGACCCGCTTCAGAGACCCAGTACTTC. Together with reference TRBV7-2 and TRBJ2-5, the CDR3 gives the full variable domain: GAGVSQSPSNKVTEKGKDVELRCDPISGHTALYWYRQSLGQGLEFLIYFQGNSAPDKSGLPSDRFSAERTGGSVSTLTIQRTQQEDSAVYLCASSLGRGPASETQYFGPGTRLLVL.

The rearrangement links TRBV5-1 to TRBJ1-3; 10 bases map to TRBD1. V gave up 4 bases and J gave up 3 bases; unmatched junction bases: 1. Germline V gene data show CDR1 as SGHRS and CDR2 as YFSETQ. The CDR3 is 14 residues long. CDR3: CASSGQGGGNTIYF. CDR3 DNA sequence: TGCGCCAGCAGCGGACAGGGGGGTGGAAACACCATATATTTT.